This T cell receptor (beta chain) comes out of a study of blood T cell repertoires in COVID-19. Overall study: PBMCs, B-cell-depleted T cells, or T cells were the source of the cDNA or gDNA that made up the material.

Participants, 18 to 89 years old, spanned about two dozen US areas. Which cohort a participant joined came from the clinical history participants gave. The CDR3 is 16 amino acids. Trimming took off 5 bases at V and 0 bases at J, with 14 bases between the two ends. The germline V gene has CDR1 SGHTA and CDR2 FQGTGA. Per the original methods: Quantification of nucleated cells was approximated via reference gene primer amplification. Method: immunoSEQ multiplex PCR; TCRdb's copy keeps in-frame clones and lacks some. V, J and clone size are those of that table, while D and trimming were read from the DNA. This table has about 210,000 clones, 86% appearing once.

The sequenced sample consisted of PBMCs or T cells enriched from blood (not recorded which). The TCR was taken from a man in his forties or fifties with acute COVID-19. The chain has TRBV7-3 and TRBJ1-5; D is ambiguous. CDR3 DNA: TGTGCCAGCAGCCTCGGGAGCGACAATAGCAATCAGCCCCAGCATTTT. Its translation: CASSLGSDNSNQPQHF. Using reference TRBV7-3 and TRBJ1-5 for the parts outside the CDR3, the full variable domain is GAGVSQTPSNKVTEKGKYVELRCDPISGHTALYWYRQSLGQGPEFLIYFQGTGAADDSGLPNDRFFAVRPEGSVSTLKIQRTERGDSAVYLCASSLGSDNSNQPQHFGDGTRLSIL.